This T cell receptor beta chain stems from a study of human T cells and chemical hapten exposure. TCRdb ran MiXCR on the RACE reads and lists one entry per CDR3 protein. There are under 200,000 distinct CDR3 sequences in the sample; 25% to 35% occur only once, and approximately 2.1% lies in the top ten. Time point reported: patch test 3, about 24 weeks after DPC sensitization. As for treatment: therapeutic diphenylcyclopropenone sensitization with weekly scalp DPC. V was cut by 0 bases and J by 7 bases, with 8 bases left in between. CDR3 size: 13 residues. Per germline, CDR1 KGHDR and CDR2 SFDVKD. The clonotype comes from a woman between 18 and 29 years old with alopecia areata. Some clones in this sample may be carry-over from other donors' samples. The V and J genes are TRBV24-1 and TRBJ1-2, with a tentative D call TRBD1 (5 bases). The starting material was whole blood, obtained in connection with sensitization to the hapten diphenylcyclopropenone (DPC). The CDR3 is CATSDLPGRGYTF. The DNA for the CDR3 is TGTGCCACCAGTGATTTGCCGGGACGTGGCTACACCTTC.